The rows below give T cell receptor beta chains drawn from one sample of a study of T cell repertoires in cytomegalovirus infection. Each CDR3 protein is one row after TCRdb ran MiXCR on the reads. The sample lists about 740,000 distinct CDR3 sequences; less than 40% were seen once. Sequenced material: PBMCs. The receptors derive from a human donor in good health (CMV status not recorded). Some clones in this sample may be carry-over from other donors' samples. Each CDR3 is given with its conserved first and last residue. A D gene is named only where the DNA matches it firmly. Size is omitted from some rows. Given values are once, few, many or a class for expanded clones.

v_gene	j_gene	d_gene	abundance	CDR3nt	CDR3aa
TRBV28	TRBJ1-6	NA	NA	TGTGCCAGTAGCCGGGACGGGGCGCGGGTGGCTCCCCTCCACTTT	CASSRDGARVAPLHF
TRBV6-8	TRBJ2-7	NA	NA	TGTGCCAGCAGTTACGGAACGGGAATACACTACGAGCAGTACTTC	CASSYGTGIHYEQYF
TRBV5-4	TRBJ2-7	NA	NA	TGTGCCAGCAGCCCTACCACCGGGCTTGCGACCTCTAGGGAGCAGTACTTC	CASSPTTGLATSREQYF
TRBV7-6	TRBJ2-2	NA	many	TGTGCCAGCAGCTCCCCCACCCAGAGCCGCACCGGGGAGCTGTTTTTT	CASSSPTQSRTGELFF
TRBV2	TRBJ1-1	TRBD1	NA	TGTGCCAGCAGTACCGGGACAGTCGACACTGAAGCTTTCTTT	CASSTGTVDTEAFF
TRBV12-3/TRBV12-4	TRBJ1-4	NA	NA	TGTGCCAGCAGCGATGCTTCCGAAAAACTGTTTTTT	CASSDASEKLFF
TRBV12-3/TRBV12-4	TRBJ2-3	TRBD2	NA	TGTGCCAGCAGTCCCCAGCGGGGGGCTAGCACAGATACGCAGTATTTT	CASSPQRGASTDTQYF
TRBV27	TRBJ1-1	NA	few	TGTGCCACCATGTACCGTGAGAACACTGAAGCTTTCTTT	CATMYRENTEAFF
TRBV7-2	TRBJ2-3	NA	NA	TGTGCCAGCAACGACGGGGCCCGGACAGATACGCAGTATTTT	CASNDGARTDTQYF
TRBV7-2	TRBJ2-3	TRBD2	NA	TGTGCCAGCAGCTTAGTTCCTCCTAGCGGGGGGGCCTCCCGAGTAGATACGCAGTATTTT	CASSLVPPSGGASRVDTQYF
TRBV29-1	TRBJ2-3	NA	NA	TGCAGCGTTGTAAGGGTCGGGGATACGCAGTATTTT	CSVVRVGDTQYF
TRBV5-6	TRBJ2-3	NA	few	TGTGCCAGCAGCCCCCGGGTGGAGGGAGAAGAGGGGGCCACAGATACGCAGTATTTT	CASSPRVEGEEGATDTQYF
TRBV28	TRBJ2-3	NA	few	TGTGCCAGCAGCACGCCAGGGCTTGGGACAGATACGCAGTATTTT	CASSTPGLGTDTQYF
TRBV4-1	TRBJ1-1	NA	few	TGCGCCAGCAGCCAACTAAACAGGGTGAACACTGAAGCTTTCTTT	CASSQLNRVNTEAFF
TRBV5-6	TRBJ1-1	NA	NA	TGTGCCAGCAGCTTGGAATTGGGAGCTAAGGAAGCTTTCTTT	CASSLELGAKEAFF
TRBV28	TRBJ1-1	NA	few	TGTGCCAGCAGTTTAAGTGGCACCAGGAACACTGAAGCTTTCTTT	CASSLSGTRNTEAFF
TRBV20-1	TRBJ1-6	NA	NA	TGCAGTGCTACGCTCACCAGGGCCCTCCACTTT	CSATLTRALHF
TRBV2	TRBJ2-1	NA	NA	TGTGCTCGGGAAGGGGTTGAGCAGTTCTTC	CAREGVEQFF